This T cell receptor beta chain comes out of a study of shared clonotypes between healthy human individuals. Turning to the study itself: Two women and a few men aged 18 to 49 made up the donors.

As defined, naive CD8 cells were CD45RO-negative and positively selected for CCR7, with terminally differentiated effector memory CD45RA+ cells excluded. General study findings and limits: Clonotype sharing among donors likely depends on sequencing depth. Generally, estimated richness proved larger in naive subsets than it did in memory subsets.

V was pared by 5 bases and J by 3 bases, with 15 bases between. Germline V CDR1 and CDR2: SQVTM, ANQGSEA. The CDR3 spans 14 residues. Notes on this clone: Its antigen remains unidentified.

Per the authors' pipeline: Junction-only sequences produced by ImmunoSEQ had no quality scores, so filtering differed. The table came from immunoSEQ multiplex PCR; TCRdb's copy has only in-frame clones and leaves some out. That table supplies the V and J calls and clone size; D and trimming were determined from the DNA. The sample comprises around 550,000 clones, approximately 95% of which are singletons, and 0.11% rests with the top ten. Specimen: naive CD8+ T cells sorted from blood. The chain links TRBV29-1 to TRBJ2-3; D remains ambiguous. The TCR was taken from a woman younger than 45 in good health. In DNA form, the CDR3 reads TGCAGCGTTCCAGGAGAGCTAGGGACAGATACGCAGTATTTT. Translation gives CSVPGELGTDTQYF.